The 20 T cell receptor beta chains given below trace back to one sample, sequenced in a study of blood T cell repertoires in COVID-19. The method was immunoSEQ multiplex PCR; TCRdb's version includes in-frame clones alone and lacks a portion of them. The table has about 170,000 clones, about nine tenths seen once. Sample: PBMCs or T cells enriched from blood (not recorded which). All receptors derive from a woman aged 18-29 years who had recovered from COVID-19.

The V gene is TRBV7-6, the J gene TRBJ2-1; 7 nucleotides match TRBD2. The V segment lost 5 bases and the J segment 4 bases; nucleotides outside the gene matches: 11. Germline V gene lookup returns CDR1 SGHVS and CDR2 FNYEAQ. The CDR3 sequence is 16 residues long. This chain's CDR3 is CASSPDIVAGYNEQFF. The CDR3 DNA sequence: TGTGCCAGCAGCCCTGATATAGTAGCGGGTTACAATGAGCAGTTCTTC.

The CDR3 spells CASSIKQGFQHF. CDR3 DNA sequence: TGTGCCAGTAGTATTAAACAGGGATTCCAGCATTTT. The chain recombines TRBV19 with TRBJ1-5; perhaps TRBD1 as D (6 bases). The length of the CDR3 is 12 residues. The germline CDR1 and CDR2 sequences are LNHDA and SQIVND (reference sequence). Trimming left V 3 bases short and J 12 bases short, with 12 bases between.

The chain uses TRBV19 and TRBJ1-2; the D is unclear. CDR3 size: 11 residues. The V end lost 3 bases, the J end lost 4 bases, and 3 bases lay between the germline ends. Germline CDR1 reads LNHDA; CDR2 reads SQIVND (reference sequence). CDR3 DNA sequence: TGTGCCAGTAGTATCCGCTATGGCTACACCTTC. Translation: CASSIRYGYTF.

The DNA for the CDR3 is TGTGCCAGCAGACAGGGGGCTGGTCAGCCCCAGCATTTT. Amino acid sequence: CASRQGAGQPQHF. The rearrangement links TRBV28 to TRBJ1-5; 9 bases line up with TRBD1. Germline V gene data show CDR1 as MDHEN and CDR2 as SYDVKM. The CDR3 is 13 residues long. With V trimmed by 6 bases and J by 6 bases, 3 bases remained unmatched. Complete variable domain (other parts from reference TRBV28 and TRBJ1-5): DVKVTQSSRYLVKRTGEKVFLECVQDMDHENMFWYRQDPGLGLRLIYFSYDVKMKEKGDIPEGYSVSREKKERFSLILESASTNQTSMYLCASRQGAGQPQHFGDGTRLSIL.

The gene calls are TRBV24-1 and TRBJ2-1; 8 bases align to TRBD2. V gave up 3 bases and J gave up 6 bases; unmatched junction bases: 9. CDR1 is KGHDR, CDR2 SFDVKD, per germline. The CDR3 extends over 16 amino acids. DNA of the CDR3: TGTGCCACCAGTGATCCCATCCTAGCGGGCCCCAATGAGCAGTTCTTC. Encoded protein: CATSDPILAGPNEQFF.

The chain couples TRBV6-2 or TRBV6-3 to TRBJ2-7, with D perhaps matching TRBD2 (6 bases). This CDR3 has 16 amino acids. Trimming pared 5 bases from V and 0 bases from J, leaving 17 bases between. CDR1 and CDR2 from the germline V gene are MNHEY and SVGEGT. The DNA of the CDR3 is TGTGCCAGCAGTGCCCTCTATCGGGGGAGCTCCTACGAGCAGTACTTC. Amino acid sequence: CASSALYRGSSYEQYF.

The rearrangement uses TRBV28 and TRBJ1-2, with D perhaps TRBD1 (5 bases). Germline-derived CDR1 and CDR2 are MDHEN and SYDVKM. CDR3 size: 13 residues. V shed 3 bases and J shed 3 bases, with 8 bases lying between them. The CDR3 region is CASSLGQHYGYTF. CDR3 nucleotides: TGTGCCAGCAGTTTGGGGCAGCACTATGGCTACACCTTC.

This clone appeared a single time. The rearrangement uses TRBV27 and TRBJ2-1; TRBD2 matches at 13 bases. CDR3 length equals 16 residues. The J segment lost 0 bases and the V segment lost 10 bases, leaving 6 bases of the junction unmatched. In germline, CDR1 is MNHEY, CDR2 SMNVEV (reference sequence). The CDR3 coding sequence is TGTGCCACCGGACTAGCGGGAGCTCTCTCCTACAATGAGCAGTTCTTC. Protein product: CATGLAGALSYNEQFF.

The V and J genes are TRBV11-2 and TRBJ2-1; D might be TRBD1 (5 bases). The germline gives CDR1 SGHAT, CDR2 FQNNGV. This CDR3 comprises 16 residues. Trimming shortened V by 0 bases and J by 0 bases, and 9 bases separated the two germline ends. CDR3 nucleotides: TGTGCCAGCAGCTTAGACAGGGCAAGCTCCTACAATGAGCAGTTCTTC. Translation gives CASSLDRASSYNEQFF.

This clone was recorded only once. The V gene is TRBV3-1 (or the pseudogene TRBV3-2), the J gene TRBJ2-5; 11 positions agree with TRBD2. This CDR3 has 15 residues. Germline-derived CDR1 and CDR2 are LGHDT and YNNKEL (reference sequence). Trimming removed 5 bases from V and 5 bases from J; junction bases left unmatched: 7. The CDR3, as DNA: TGTGCCAGCAGCTTTCCGACTAGCGGGATTGAGACCCAGTACTTC. Its protein product is CASSFPTSGIETQYF.

The V gene is TRBV10-3, the J gene TRBJ2-7, with 10 bases fitting TRBD1. The V segment lost 8 bases and the J segment 3 bases; nucleotides outside the gene matches: 7. The CDR3 has 14 residues. Germline CDR1 is ENHRY and CDR2 is SYGVKD. CDR3 DNA: TGTGCCATCGGACAGGGGGTCTCGGACTACGAGCAGTACTTC. This encodes CAIGQGVSDYEQYF.

This chain uses TRBV28 with TRBJ2-2; possibly TRBD1 for D (6 bases). V was pared by 7 bases and J by 1 base, with 10 bases between. This CDR3 is built from 14 residues. Germline CDR1 and CDR2: MDHEN and SYDVKM. Written as DNA, the CDR3 is TGTGCCAGCACCCCGGACAGGAACACCGGGGAGCTGTTTTTT. Translated: CASTPDRNTGELFF. Supplemented by reference TRBV28 and TRBJ2-2, the full variable domain reads DVKVTQSSRYLVKRTGEKVFLECVQDMDHENMFWYRQDPGLGLRLIYFSYDVKMKEKGDIPEGYSVSREKKERFSLILESASTNQTSMYLCASTPDRNTGELFFGEGSRLTVL.

This chain joins TRBV5-1 and TRBJ2-7; TRBD1 agrees at 8 bases. The CDR3 totals 14 residues. In germline, CDR1 is SGHRS, CDR2 YFSETQ. The V and J ends lost 2 bases and 5 bases, in that order; junction bases with no gene match: 6. Here the CDR3 DNA reads TGCGCCAGCAGCTTCAGGACAGGGTGGCACGAGCAGTACTTC. This translates into CASSFRTGWHEQYF. Filled out from reference TRBV5-1 and TRBJ2-7, the complete variable domain reads KAGVTQTPRYLIKTRGQQVTLSCSPISGHRSVSWYQQTPGQGLQFLFEYFSETQRNKGNFPGRFSGRQFSNSRSEMNVSTLELGDSALYLCASSFRTGWHEQYFGPGTRLTVT.

Only one count was recorded for this clone. The CDR3 reads CASSLVLPSRNEQYF. DNA for the CDR3: TGTGCCAGCAGCTTAGTTCTGCCTAGCCGAAACGAGCAGTACTTC. This rearrangement joins TRBV7-9 to TRBJ2-7; D is possibly TRBD2 (5 bases). V was shortened by 1 base and J by 5 bases, with 15 bases between the two germline ends. Germline lookup yields CDR1 SEHNR and CDR2 FQNEAQ (reference sequence). The CDR3 sequence is 15 residues long.

The gene calls are TRBV2 and TRBJ2-7, with TRBD1 matching 9 bases. There are 13 residues in the CDR3. J lost 4 bases, V lost 6 bases, and 4 bases had no gene match. Germline CDR1 reads SNHLY; CDR2 reads FYNNEI. The CDR3 bases are TGTGCCAGCAGGGGACAGGGTAGTTACGAGCAGTACTTC. Translated: CASRGQGSYEQYF. Complete variable domain (other parts from reference TRBV2 and TRBJ2-7): EPEVTQTPSHQVTQMGQEVILRCVPISNHLYFYWYRQILGQKVEFLVSFYNNEISEKSEIFDDQFSVERPDGSNFTLKIRSTKLEDSAMYFCASRGQGSYEQYFGPGTRLTVT.

The table lists this clone with a count of one. V gene TRBV7-3 combines with J gene TRBJ2-1; 7 bases align to TRBD2. Per the germline V gene, CDR1 is SGHTA and CDR2 is FQGTGA. The CDR3 runs to 14 residues. V lost 4 bases to trimming and J lost 8 bases; unmatched junction nucleotides: 8. The CDR3 DNA reads as TGTGCCAGCAGCTCGGGAGGATCTACCGATGAGCAGTTCTTC. It is translated as CASSSGGSTDEQFF.

This clone turned up a few times. The CDR3 coding sequence is TGTGCCAGCAGCTTAGGAGGTGAAGCCGGGGAGCTGTTTTTT. The encoded protein is CASSLGGEAGELFF. This chain uses TRBV7-9 with TRBJ2-2; no reliable D call. Looked up from germline, CDR1 is SEHNR and CDR2 is FQNEAQ (reference sequence). This CDR3 spans 14 amino acids. The V end was cut by 1 base, the J end by 6 bases, with 9 bases between.

The CDR3 sequence is CASSLGKLAEAETQYF. CDR3 in DNA: TGCGCCAGCAGCTTGGGTAAACTAGCTGAGGCGGAGACCCAGTACTTC. The V call is TRBV5-1, the J call TRBJ2-5, with a tentative D call TRBD2 (6 bases). CDR1 is SGHRS, CDR2 YFSETQ, per germline. The CDR3 has 16 amino acids. V lost 0 bases and J 5 bases, leaving 17 bases between the germline ends. Together with reference TRBV5-1 and TRBJ2-5, the CDR3 gives the full variable domain: KAGVTQTPRYLIKTRGQQVTLSCSPISGHRSVSWYQQTPGQGLQFLFEYFSETQRNKGNFPGRFSGRQFSNSRSEMNVSTLELGDSALYLCASSLGKLAEAETQYFGPGTRLLVL.

V is TRBV7-3 and J is TRBJ2-5; 8 bases agree with TRBD2. In germline, CDR1 is SGHTA, CDR2 FQGTGA. V lost 5 bases to trimming and J lost 0 bases; unmatched junction nucleotides: 2. The CDR3 covers 14 residues. The DNA for the CDR3 is TGTGCCAGCAGCCCGGGACTAGACCAAGAGACCCAGTACTTC. Protein: CASSPGLDQETQYF.

This clone has just one count. This chain connects TRBV28 to TRBJ2-3; TRBD2 might be the D (6 bases). V was shortened by 5 bases and J by 2 bases, with 20 bases between the two germline ends. The germline gives CDR1 MDHEN, CDR2 SYDVKM. The CDR3 has 17 residues. The CDR3 bases are TGTGCCAGCAGTCTGCGCCGGGGGTGGGGCCACACAGATACGCAGTATTTT. Its translation: CASSLRRGWGHTDTQYF.